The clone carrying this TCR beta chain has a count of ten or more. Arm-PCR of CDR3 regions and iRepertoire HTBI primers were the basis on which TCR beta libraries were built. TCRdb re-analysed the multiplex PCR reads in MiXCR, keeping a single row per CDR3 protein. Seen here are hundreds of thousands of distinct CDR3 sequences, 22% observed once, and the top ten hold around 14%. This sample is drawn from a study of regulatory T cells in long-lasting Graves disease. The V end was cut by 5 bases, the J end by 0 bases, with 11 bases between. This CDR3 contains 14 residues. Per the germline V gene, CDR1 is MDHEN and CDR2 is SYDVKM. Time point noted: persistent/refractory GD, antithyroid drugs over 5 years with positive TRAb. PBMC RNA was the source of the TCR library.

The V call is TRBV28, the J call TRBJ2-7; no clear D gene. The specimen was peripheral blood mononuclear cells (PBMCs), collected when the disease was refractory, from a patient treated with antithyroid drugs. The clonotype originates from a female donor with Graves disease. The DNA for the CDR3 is TGTGCCAGCAGTCCACCAACTAACTCCTACGAGCAGTACTTC. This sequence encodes CASSPPTNSYEQYF.